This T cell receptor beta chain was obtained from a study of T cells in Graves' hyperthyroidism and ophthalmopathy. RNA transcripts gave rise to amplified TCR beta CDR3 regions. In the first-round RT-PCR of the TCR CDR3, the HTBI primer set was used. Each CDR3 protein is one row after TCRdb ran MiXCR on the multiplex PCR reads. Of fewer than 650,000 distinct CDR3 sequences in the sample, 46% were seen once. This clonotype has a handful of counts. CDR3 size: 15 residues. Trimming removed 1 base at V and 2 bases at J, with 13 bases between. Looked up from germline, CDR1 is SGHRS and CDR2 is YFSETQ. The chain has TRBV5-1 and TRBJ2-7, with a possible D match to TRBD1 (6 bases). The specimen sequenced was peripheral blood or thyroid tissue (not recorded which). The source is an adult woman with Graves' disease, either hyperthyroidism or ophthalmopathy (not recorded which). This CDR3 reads CASSLRTGYTYEQYF. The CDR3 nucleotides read TGCGCCAGCAGCTTGCGAACAGGGTACACCTACGAGCAGTACTTC.